Detailed here is one T cell receptor beta chain. This clone was seen a single time. No cognate antigen has been identified for it. No per-base quality is available; no much larger clone lies one base away. The library relied on the immunoSEQ multiplex PCR assay. For the multiplex PCR, a mixture combining 60 forward primers for TCR Vbeta segments and 13 reverse primers for TCR Jbeta segments was used. A multiplex PCR assay on genomic DNA amplified the CDR3 region of rearranged TCR beta genes. The amplified TCR beta libraries were sequenced on the Illumina HiSeq System as 87-base-pair reads. The published analysis was carried out like this. Across the 666 repertoires, a later analysis counted approximately 75 million unique TCR beta chains, roughly 11 million of which were shared by at least two donors. Raw reads were error-corrected and collapsed into unique sequences with a nearest-neighbor algorithm that merged closely related sequences to remove PCR and sequencing errors. CDR3 sequences were aligned to IMGT reference sequences to assign V, D and J gene segments. For a sequence to be retained, a match of at least six nucleotides to both a V gene segment and a J gene segment was required. A rearrangement was called productive if the CDR3 had no stop codons and remained in frame with V and J, and every other rearrangement was called non-productive. CDR3 was defined according to IMGT convention as the region running from the second conserved V-encoded cysteine to the conserved J-encoded phenylalanine. In an earlier analysis of more than 550 of the donors, sequences lacking an unambiguous match to a single V gene segment were excluded. An earlier analysis of 587 of the donors classified V segments as functional when productive rearrangements were above 56.7% and as segregating when the standard deviation between donors was above 5%. A statistical classification framework was built to diagnose cytomegalovirus status from the catalog of TCR beta chain sequences. V and J gene assignment, in a later analysis, came from comparing TCR nucleotide sequences with IMGT/GENE-DB human TR gene sequences. A later analysis assigned CDR3 sequences and most-parsimonious VDJ recombination scenarios with the TCRdist pipeline. In a later analysis, each TCR beta chain was defined by its CDR3 amino acid sequence together with its V-gene family, and reads without a unique V-gene family were excluded. As a way to deal with suspected cross-contamination and a sequencing artifact, a later analysis dropped 500 to 700 nucleotide sequences that were highly shared and had low generation probability. For each public chain, a later analysis derived a clonal expansion index from normalized ranks of inferred template counts within each repertoire. Generation probabilities in a later analysis came from a VDJ recombination model fitted to out-of-frame rearrangements, and those results were checked against IGoR. In a later analysis, TCR-TCR, TCR-HLA and TCR-CMV co-occurrence was scored with hypergeometric tests, and a repertoire-size bias correction was applied to TCR pairs. A later analysis estimated false discovery rates by permuting HLA or CMV assignments 20 times. In a later analysis, co-occurring TCRs were grouped using DBSCAN, with TCRdist sequence similarity added in when clustering inside HLA-allele-positive subsets. For co-occurrence clustering, repertoires with fewer than 30,000 or more than 120,000 public chains were excluded, along with roughly five repertoires with anomalous nucleotide sharing. The table comes from immuneACCESS by way of TCRdb, which keeps in-frame sequences with V and J called. Part of the clones is missing from these tables; in studies checked, under half for an unresolved V gene and the rest for unknown reasons. V, J and clone size are taken as reported in that table, and D and trimming were inferred from the DNA itself. This sample has about 160,000 clones in its table, and roughly 79% of those were observed once. The top ten hold roughly 1.2% of the sample.

This record belongs to a study of cytomegalovirus exposure and HLA in healthy donors listed by TCRdb under 2017. Turning to the overall study: An earlier analysis of around 600 of the donors reported 250 to 300 Gb of sequence data and around 120 million unique TCR beta sequences from about 200 million T cells. In an earlier analysis of a few hundred of the donors, high-throughput TCR beta sequencing was used to judge whether each TCR beta V gene segment behaved as functional or pseudogenic. A later analysis re-examined previously published TCR beta repertoires from over 500 donors and added high-resolution HLA genotyping to investigate patterns of TCR occurrence. The study combined high-throughput TCR immunosequencing, statistical association of individual TCRs with disease status, and machine learning to predict cytomegalovirus infection status. Both class I and class II loci were covered by HLA typing, at four-digit resolution. An early release that covered roughly 600 HLA-typed donors contained approximately 300 gigabases of sequencing data and tens of millions of unique TCR sequences. The study profiled the T cell repertoires of 666 subjects by immunosequencing and related them to cytomegalovirus serostatus. Every repertoire in the discovery cohort had been generated on one and the same sequencing platform. Donor age, sex, ethnicity and CMV serostatus were collected together with the repertoire data. The aim of the study was to test whether cataloging public T cell receptors could identify signatures of past pathogen exposure. Typing coverage differed by locus: A, B, C, DRB1 and DQB1 were typed in about 620-630 donors, DQA1 in 522, DPA1 in some 570, and DPB1 in just under 480. Genome-wide SNP genotypes for about 55% of the roughly 670 donors were used in a later genetic analysis, which treated that subset as a discovery cohort. Among around 400 genotyped donors of the cohort, an average of about 240,000 unique TCR beta nucleotide sequences was sequenced per donor, of which about 18% were non-productive. Of the roughly 400 genotyped donors, roughly 76% were placed in the genetic ancestry cluster associated with self-reported Caucasian donors. In addition to the first cohort of 666 subjects, a separate validation cohort of some 120 different subjects was used. Several DR-DQ haplotypes were treated as single units for association and clustering because of strong linkage in the cohort. Rather than using new phenotypic data, the later analysis identified candidate immune exposures from TCR beta sequences and from how often those sequences occurred across donors.

Findings and caveats that apply to the study as a whole: The cohort was sequenced for TCR beta chains only, and without alpha or paired-chain data the features that could be detected were limited. A cluster of highly shared sequence variants was judged likely to be a technical artifact of the sequencing pipeline. Strong co-occurrence of HLA alleles, especially DR and DQ, made assigning TCR associations to individual alleles difficult. According to a later analysis, most CMV-associated TCR beta chains appeared to be HLA-restricted, and the HLA associations seemed to be driven largely by CMV exposure. The study gave a list of about 150 TCR beta chains associated with cytomegalovirus. Because counts were too low, 15 or so rarely observed V segments, including chromosome 9 orphons, were excluded from the earlier analysis of around 590 of the donors. The 87-base-pair reads could not distinguish some IMGT-functional V segments, including TRBV6-2 and TRBV6-3, so those segments were excluded. The classifier was reported to diagnose cytomegalovirus status with high specificity and sensitivity in both the original cohort and the validation cohort. Sequencing depth was assumed to be roughly uniform across donors in the presence/absence analyses, though that assumption may not hold. A later genetic analysis associated a missense DCLRE1C variant with V-gene and J-gene trimming of TCR beta chains, and an independent cohort replicated the association. In an earlier analysis of approximately 590 of the donors, most TCR beta V segments were observed in productive rearrangements about 87% or about 30% of the time, broadly matching IMGT annotations. A later analysis associated about 17,000 TCR beta sequences with specific HLA alleles at a false discovery rate of 0.05. In a later analysis, TCR association rates were found to vary across HLA loci, with the most associated TCRs seen for DRB1 alleles and the fewest for HLA-C alleles. Linkage disequilibrium might explain the correlated functional status among segregating V segments, but an unknown experimental factor could not be excluded. In a later analysis, several top co-occurrence clusters were reported to appear linked to parvovirus B19, influenza, CMV and Epstein-Barr virus. In vitro tests confirmed that a few of the cytomegalovirus-associated TCR beta chains recognize cytomegalovirus antigens. Because HLA typing was unavailable for some donors at each locus, only the typed subset was used in association tests. According to a later genetic analysis, donors in an Asian-associated ancestry cluster had fewer N-insertions in productive TCRs than the approximately 610-donor mean. The only immune exposure information available for the cohort was CMV serostatus. Across donors, most TCR sequences were observed very rarely, whereas some public TCRs were present in many individuals. A further reported finding was that TCR beta sequences accurately predicted the HLA-A and HLA-B alleles for most subjects in the first cohort. The authors suggested that the approach could potentially be extended to other disease states and immunological phenotypes. In a later analysis, HLA-associated TCR beta chains showed more clonal expansion and lower generation probabilities than non-associated chains that were equally common.

The CDR3 contains 15 residues, cysteine and phenylalanine counted. The read is trimmed to its CDR3 DNA, 45 bases read in frame from base 1. The junction carries 15 bases between V and J, which are trimmed by 3 bases and 6 bases respectively. The germline V gene gives CDR1 as SGHTA and CDR2 as FQGNSA. The cohort consisted of 600 or so healthy bone marrow donors. Cohort members were all nominally healthy when sampled, although unrecorded immune exposures were likely present. The donor was CMV seronegative and was included in the group of several hundred seronegative cohort members. Every donor gave a peripheral blood sample, and the peripheral blood mononuclear cells from that sample were used for TCR beta sequencing. The Qiagen DNeasy Blood Extraction Kit was used to extract genomic DNA from the blood cell samples.

Here the chain combines TRBV7-2 and TRBJ2-1; TRBD2 might be the D gene, on 6 matching bases. This TCR was sampled from a woman in her forties or fifties in good health and CMV-seronegative. Source material: PBMCs. The DNA sequence is as follows: TGTGCCAGCAGCTTTCGGAGCGGGTACAGCAATGAGCAGTTCTTC. This sequence encodes CASSFRSGYSNEQFF.